A selection of T cell receptor beta chains follows, all from one sample in a study of blood T cell repertoires in COVID-19. Sequencing used immunoSEQ multiplex PCR; TCRdb keeps in-frame clones, though not all of them. Of some 150,000 clones listed, about 86% were seen once; the top ten hold over 8%. Material for sequencing was peripheral blood. The receptor set was obtained from a woman in her sixties with acute or convalescent COVID-19. Each CDR3 is given with its conserved first and last residue. D genes are given only for firm matches. Not every row has a clone size; where given, it reads once, few, many or a size class.

size | J | D | V | DNA | CDR3
- | TRBJ2-1 | TRBD2 | TRBV11-2 | TGTGCCAGCATAAGGGGTCTAGCGGGGTCCCATGAGCAGTTCTTC | CASIRGLAGSHEQFF
- | TRBJ2-3 | - | TRBV10-2 | TGCGCCAGTTCGAGCACAGATACGCAGTATTTT | CASSSTDTQYF
few | TRBJ2-5 | TRBD1 | TRBV4-2 | TGTGCCAGCAGCCAAGAGTTACAGGGGGCCCCCGACCAAGAGACCCAGTACTTC | CASSQELQGAPDQETQYF
- | TRBJ2-5 | - | TRBV19 | TGTGCCAGTAGTACAGGGGTTGGGGTAGAGACCCAGTACTTC | CASSTGVGVETQYF
few | TRBJ1-5 | - | TRBV16 | TGTGCCAGCAGCCAGACTACGCAGCCCCAGCATTTT | CASSQTTQPQHF
- | TRBJ2-7 | - | TRBV6-5 | TGTGCCAGCAGGGACAGCCCTCCGGCCTACGAGCAGTACTTC | CASRDSPPAYEQYF
once | TRBJ1-2 | - | TRBV24-1 | TGTGCCACCAGTGCCAGCTCCAGAAGGGGAATAGGCTACACCTTC | CATSASSRRGIGYTF
- | TRBJ2-1 | TRBD2 | TRBV5-4 | TGTGCCAGCAGCTTCGCGGGGGGGTTCAATGAGCAGTTCTTC | CASSFAGGFNEQFF
- | TRBJ2-3 | - | TRBV23-1 | TGCGCCAGCGGACATTCTAGCACAGATACGCAGTATTTT | CASGHSSTDTQYF
once | TRBJ2-7 | TRBD2 | TRBV11-3 | TGTGCCAGCAGCTTAAGGTCTAGCGGTCCCAACGAGCAGTACTTC | CASSLRSSGPNEQYF
- | TRBJ2-7 | TRBD1 | TRBV11-3 | TGTGCCAGCAGCTTGGTTCGGGACAGTTCCTACGAGCAGTACTTC | CASSLVRDSSYEQYF
- | TRBJ1-3 | - | TRBV7-6 | TGTGCCAGCAGCTTTACGGTGGGCCTCTCTGGAAACACCATATATTTT | CASSFTVGLSGNTIYF
- | TRBJ2-3 | - | TRBV10-3 | TGTGCCATCAGTGAGCTGGCGGGAGATACGCAGTATTTT | CAISELAGDTQYF
- | TRBJ2-1 | TRBD2 | TRBV18 | TGTGCCAGCTCACCGTCCCCAACTAGCGGGGGGAACAATGAGCAGTTCTTC | CASSPSPTSGGNNEQFF
- | TRBJ2-3 | - | TRBV30 | TGTGCCTGGAGTATGGGGGGTATAGATACGCAGTATTTT | CAWSMGGIDTQYF
once | TRBJ1-1 | TRBD1 | TRBV28 | TGTGCCAGCACCGGGACAGTAGGTGAAGCTTTCTTT | CASTGTVGEAFF
- | TRBJ1-1 | TRBD1 | TRBV5-6 | TGTGCCAGCAGCTGGGGACAGCTGAACACTGAAGCTTTCTTT | CASSWGQLNTEAFF
few | TRBJ1-5 | TRBD1 | TRBV27 | TGTGCCAGCAGTGGGACAGGAACAAATCAGCCCCAGCATTTT | CASSGTGTNQPQHF
- | TRBJ1-5 | - | TRBV2 | TGTGCCAGCAGTGAAGCCTGGCGCGGAAGCAATCAGCCCCAGCATTTT | CASSEAWRGSNQPQHF
- | TRBJ1-5 | TRBD1 | TRBV28 | TGTGCCAGCAGTCGGACAGGGAGTAGCAATCAGCCCCAGCATTTT | CASSRTGSSNQPQHF
- | TRBJ1-1 | TRBD1 | TRBV19 | TGTGCCAGTAGTAGGACAGGGAACACTGAAGCTTTCTTT | CASSRTGNTEAFF
- | TRBJ2-2 | TRBD1 | TRBV4-3 | TGCGCCAGCAGCCAAGACGCGCGACAGGGGACCGGGGAGCTGTTTTTT | CASSQDARQGTGELFF
- | TRBJ1-3 | - | TRBV28 | TGTGCCAGCAGTTTTAACCCCGAAGCGGGAAACACCATATATTTT | CASSFNPEAGNTIYF
- | TRBJ1-2 | - | TRBV28 | TGTGCCAGCAGTACCCCAGCGCACCGGCAGGGCTACACCTTC | CASSTPAHRQGYTF
- | TRBJ2-1 | - | TRBV5-1 | TGCGCCAGCAGCTTGGAGGCTACAGGATCCTACAATGAGCAGTTCTTC | CASSLEATGSYNEQFF
- | TRBJ2-2 | - | TRBV5-4 | TGTGCCAGCAGCTTAGGGACACTGAACACCGGGGAGCTGTTTTTT | CASSLGTLNTGELFF
- | TRBJ2-2 | TRBD2 | TRBV11-3 | TGTGCCAGCGCGGACGGGGGGGTGACCGGGGAGCTGTTTTTT | CASADGGVTGELFF
- | TRBJ2-3 | TRBD2 | TRBV5-1 | TGCGCCAGCAGCTTTAGCGGGGGGGACCTAAATACGCAGTATTTT | CASSFSGGDLNTQYF
- | TRBJ1-1 | TRBD1 | TRBV11-3 | TGTGCCAGCAGCTTGGCACAGGGGGCATCCACTGAAGCTTTCTTT | CASSLAQGASTEAFF
few | TRBJ1-2 | TRBD1 | TRBV5-4 | TGTGCCAGCAGAATGGACAGGGTTGGTGGCTACACCTTC | CASRMDRVGGYTF
- | TRBJ2-7 | TRBD1 | TRBV5-1 | TGCGCCAGCAGAAGGGAACAGGGGTTATCCTACGAGCAGTACTTC | CASRREQGLSYEQYF
- | TRBJ2-7 | TRBD1 | TRBV28 | TGTGCCAGCAGTCCAGACAGGGTCGGGGAGCAGTACTTC | CASSPDRVGEQYF
- | TRBJ2-6 | TRBD1 | TRBV19 | TGTGCCAGTAGTATGGATCTGGACAGGGGGCGCCCCTCTGGGGCCAACGTCCTGACTTTC | CASSMDLDRGRPSGANVLTF
- | TRBJ2-1 | - | TRBV5-5 | TGTGCCAGCAGCGGAGGGGCACATTACTACAATGAGCAGTTCTTC | CASSGGAHYYNEQFF
- | TRBJ1-2 | - | TRBV5-4 | TGTGCCAGCAGCTTCGCGGGGGGTGCTAACTATGGCTACACCTTC | CASSFAGGANYGYTF
few | TRBJ2-5 | - | TRBV30 | TGTGCCTGGAGAAAAGACCTAGAAGAGACCCAGTACTTC | CAWRKDLEETQYF
once | TRBJ2-7 | - | TRBV11-2 | TGTGCCAGCAGCTTAGGACAGGAGAATTTCTACGAGCAGTACTTC | CASSLGQENFYEQYF
- | TRBJ2-5 | - | TRBV18 | TGTGCCAGCTCACCTCTACCGGAGACCCAGTACTTC | CASSPLPETQYF
- | TRBJ1-2 | TRBD1 | TRBV6-1 | TGTGCCAGCAGTGACCTCGGGACAGTCTTCTATGGCTACACCTTC | CASSDLGTVFYGYTF
- | TRBJ2-7 | - | TRBV4-3 | TGCGCCAGCAGCCAAGTCGCTAGCGCACTCTACGAGCAGTACTTC | CASSQVASALYEQYF
many | TRBJ1-6 | - | TRBV6-5 | TGTGCCAGCGGGTTAGAGTCAGGGGCCCTCCACTTT | CASGLESGALHF
- | TRBJ2-4 | TRBD1 | TRBV5-1 | TGCGCCAGCAGCTTGTCAGGGGGCGAGGGAAACATTCAGTACTTC | CASSLSGGEGNIQYF
- | TRBJ1-5 | TRBD1 | TRBV30 | TGTGCCTGGAGTGAACAGGGGGATCAGCCCCAGCATTTT | CAWSEQGDQPQHF
- | TRBJ1-5 | TRBD1 | TRBV18 | TGTGCCAGCTCACTCTATACAGGGGGCAATAGCAATCAGCCCCAGCATTTT | CASSLYTGGNSNQPQHF
- | TRBJ2-3 | TRBD2 | TRBV28 | TGTGCCAGCAGTGGCTTAGGGGGCGGGGGGGCCATCTCACAGCCAGATACGCAGTATTTT | CASSGLGGGGAISQPDTQYF